This is a list of T cell receptor beta chains from one sample in a study of blood T cell repertoires in COVID-19. Some clones are missing from TCRdb's copy, which holds only in-frame ones; the method was immunoSEQ multiplex PCR. The sample shows roughly 60,000 clones, 65% to 90% of them seen only once. Sequenced material: peripheral blood. The origin of the receptors is a woman aged 55-70 years with acute or convalescent COVID-19. Both conserved end residues are part of each CDR3. Fields, in order: clone size, D gene, V gene, J gene, CDR3 protein, CDR3 DNA. The D gene is left open where the match is weak. The size field is filled for only some rows; it gives once, few, many or a size class.

size: few
D: -
V: TRBV2
J: TRBJ2-5
CDR3: CASSVKGETQYF
DNA: TGTGCCAGCAGCGTAAAGGGGGAGACCCAGTACTTC

size: -
D: -
V: TRBV9
J: TRBJ2-6
CDR3: CASSVQVPSGANVLTF
DNA: TGTGCCAGCAGCGTACAGGTCCCCTCTGGGGCCAACGTCCTGACTTTC

size: -
D: -
V: TRBV7-9
J: TRBJ2-2
CDR3: CASTPQGSRTGELFF
DNA: TGTGCCAGCACCCCTCAGGGGAGTCGAACCGGGGAGCTGTTTTTT

size: -
D: -
V: TRBV9
J: TRBJ1-4
CDR3: CASSEGGTSTNEKLFF
DNA: TGTGCCAGCAGCGAGGGGGGGACGTCAACTAATGAAAAACTGTTTTTT

size: -
D: -
V: TRBV3-1/TRBV3-2
J: TRBJ2-2
CDR3: CASSPRSGAGELFF
DNA: TGTGCCAGCAGCCCCCGATCCGGGGCCGGGGAGCTGTTTTTT

size: -
D: TRBD1
V: TRBV19
J: TRBJ2-7
CDR3: CASMGAGGEYEQYF
DNA: TGTGCCAGTATGGGCGCAGGGGGCGAGTACGAGCAGTACTTC

size: -
D: -
V: TRBV5-1
J: TRBJ2-6
CDR3: CASSPGGSGANVLTF
DNA: TGCGCCAGCAGCCCCGGGGGCTCTGGGGCCAACGTCCTGACTTTC

size: -
D: -
V: TRBV2
J: TRBJ2-3
CDR3: CASSDPGTSTDTQYF
DNA: TGTGCCAGCAGTGACCCCGGGACTAGCACAGATACGCAGTATTTT

size: -
D: TRBD1
V: TRBV2
J: TRBJ1-1
CDR3: CASRDRQGNTEAFF
DNA: TGTGCCAGCAGGGACCGACAGGGGAACACTGAAGCTTTCTTT

size: -
D: TRBD1
V: TRBV27
J: TRBJ1-5
CDR3: CASSGQASNQPQHF
DNA: TGTGCCAGCAGTGGACAGGCTAGCAATCAGCCCCAGCATTTT

size: -
D: TRBD1
V: TRBV5-5
J: TRBJ1-4
CDR3: CASKGASEKLFF
DNA: TGTGCCAGCAAGGGGGCTAGTGAAAAACTGTTTTTT

size: few
D: TRBD1
V: TRBV7-9
J: TRBJ1-4
CDR3: CASTNRGRLEKLFF
DNA: TGTGCCAGCACCAACAGGGGCCGGTTGGAAAAACTGTTTTTT

size: -
D: -
V: TRBV2
J: TRBJ1-6
CDR3: CASSAGDTNSPLHF
DNA: TGTGCCAGCAGTGCTGGGGACACCAATTCACCCCTCCACTTT

size: -
D: TRBD1
V: TRBV4-1
J: TRBJ2-7
CDR3: CASRPSPTGVDEQYF
DNA: TGCGCCAGCAGACCGAGCCCGACAGGGGTGGACGAGCAGTACTTC

size: -
D: -
V: TRBV15
J: TRBJ1-2
CDR3: CATSRAWEGDGYTF
DNA: TGTGCCACCAGCAGAGCCTGGGAGGGTGATGGCTACACCTTC

size: -
D: -
V: TRBV3-1/TRBV3-2
J: TRBJ1-3
CDR3: CASGVGQLAGNTIYF
DNA: TGTGCCAGCGGCGTCGGACAGCTCGCTGGAAACACCATATATTTT

size: -
D: -
V: TRBV28
J: TRBJ1-1
CDR3: CASSLTGTEAFF
DNA: TGTGCCAGCAGTTTAACAGGCACTGAAGCTTTCTTT

size: -
D: TRBD1
V: TRBV2
J: TRBJ1-5
CDR3: CASSEGQGASQPQHF
DNA: TGTGCCAGCAGTGAAGGGCAGGGGGCAAGTCAGCCCCAGCATTTT

size: -
D: -
V: TRBV12-3/TRBV12-4
J: TRBJ1-1
CDR3: CASSLAQASEAFF
DNA: TGTGCCAGCAGTTTAGCGCAGGCCTCTGAAGCTTTCTTT

size: -
D: TRBD1
V: TRBV27
J: TRBJ2-7
CDR3: CASSLPGTATYEQYF
DNA: TGTGCCAGCAGTTTACCCGGGACAGCCACCTACGAGCAGTACTTC

size: -
D: TRBD1
V: TRBV6-5
J: TRBJ1-1
CDR3: CASRSGQGDTEAFF
DNA: TGTGCCAGCAGATCGGGACAGGGAGACACTGAAGCTTTCTTT

size: -
D: -
V: TRBV19
J: TRBJ1-3
CDR3: CASSESRTAWGFSGNTIYF
DNA: TGTGCCAGTAGTGAATCCCGGACAGCCTGGGGATTCTCTGGAAACACCATATATTTT

size: -
D: -
V: TRBV27
J: TRBJ2-5
CDR3: CASSLGQGPGETQYF
DNA: TGTGCCAGCAGTTTAGGTCAGGGGCCGGGAGAGACCCAGTACTTC

size: -
D: -
V: TRBV9
J: TRBJ1-1
CDR3: CASSYEGLRTEAFF
DNA: TGTGCCAGCAGCTATGAGGGATTGCGCACTGAAGCTTTCTTT

size: once
D: TRBD1
V: TRBV7-6
J: TRBJ1-6
CDR3: CASSFDRGRAYNSPLHF
DNA: TGTGCCAGCAGTTTTGACAGGGGGCGCGCATATAATTCACCCCTCCACTTT

size: once
D: TRBD1
V: TRBV19
J: TRBJ1-5
CDR3: CASSSPPGTGPNQPQHF
DNA: TGTGCCAGTAGTTCTCCCCCCGGGACAGGGCCGAATCAGCCCCAGCATTTT

size: -
D: TRBD1
V: TRBV11-1
J: TRBJ1-4
CDR3: CASSGGTANEKLFF
DNA: TGTGCCAGCAGTGGTGGGACAGCTAATGAAAAACTGTTTTTT

size: -
D: -
V: TRBV7-2
J: TRBJ1-2
CDR3: CASSSAGGASYGYTF
DNA: TGTGCCAGCAGCTCCGCCGGGGGGGCGAGCTATGGCTACACCTTC

size: -
D: TRBD1
V: TRBV7-9
J: TRBJ1-1
CDR3: CASSFQGDTEAFF
DNA: TGTGCCAGCAGCTTTCAGGGGGACACTGAAGCTTTCTTT

size: -
D: -
V: TRBV7-6
J: TRBJ2-3
CDR3: CASTSRVRGGGTDTQYF
DNA: TGTGCCAGCACCTCCAGGGTGAGGGGGGGCGGGACAGATACGCAGTATTTT

size: -
D: -
V: TRBV5-6
J: TRBJ1-4
CDR3: CASSLLRTGANEKLFF
DNA: TGTGCCAGCAGCTTGCTCCGGACTGGTGCTAATGAAAAACTGTTTTTT

size: few
D: TRBD1
V: TRBV9
J: TRBJ1-2
CDR3: CASSSGQGNNGYTF
DNA: TGTGCCAGCAGCTCGGGACAGGGTAACAATGGCTACACCTTC

size: -
D: TRBD1
V: TRBV27
J: TRBJ1-5
CDR3: CASSKQGANQPQHF
DNA: TGTGCCAGCAGCAAACAGGGGGCGAATCAGCCCCAGCATTTT

size: few
D: TRBD1
V: TRBV7-2
J: TRBJ2-7
CDR3: CASSLKPGGIYEQYF
DNA: TGTGCCAGCAGCTTAAAGCCAGGGGGTATCTACGAGCAGTACTTC

size: -
D: TRBD2
V: TRBV3-1/TRBV3-2
J: TRBJ2-7
CDR3: CASSHEREGTAAYEQYF
DNA: TGTGCCAGCAGCCACGAGCGGGAGGGGACAGCAGCCTACGAGCAGTACTTC

size: few
D: -
V: TRBV3-1/TRBV3-2
J: TRBJ1-4
CDR3: CASSQLGAGVDEKLFF
DNA: TGTGCCAGCAGCCAACTAGGTGCCGGGGTAGATGAAAAACTGTTTTTT

size: -
D: -
V: TRBV5-6
J: TRBJ1-2
CDR3: CASSLGPDNYGYTF
DNA: TGTGCCAGCAGCTTGGGGCCCGATAACTATGGCTACACCTTC

size: -
D: -
V: TRBV12-1
J: TRBJ1-2
CDR3: CASSPKEVSCRTGDYGYTF
DNA: TGTGCCAGCAGCCCGAAAGAGGTCTCATGCCGGACAGGCGACTATGGCTACACCTTC

size: -
D: TRBD1
V: TRBV5-6
J: TRBJ1-4
CDR3: CASSLEDRGHEKLFF
DNA: TGTGCCAGCAGCTTGGAGGACAGGGGGCATGAAAAACTGTTTTTT

size: -
D: TRBD1
V: TRBV19
J: TRBJ2-2
CDR3: CASSISGTGYTGELFF
DNA: TGTGCCAGTAGTATATCAGGGACAGGGTACACCGGGGAGCTGTTTTTT

size: -
D: -
V: TRBV3-1/TRBV3-2
J: TRBJ1-2
CDR3: CASMIAGAKDGYTF
DNA: TGTGCCAGCATGATAGCAGGGGCGAAGGATGGCTACACCTTC

size: -
D: -
V: TRBV20-1
J: TRBJ1-1
CDR3: CSASSVASTVNTEAFF
DNA: TGCAGTGCTAGTAGTGTCGCCTCGACTGTGAACACTGAAGCTTTCTTT

size: -
D: TRBD1
V: TRBV19
J: TRBJ1-4
CDR3: CASSAGQAPNEKLFF
DNA: TGTGCCAGTAGTGCCGGACAGGCGCCTAATGAAAAACTGTTTTTT

size: -
D: -
V: TRBV4-1
J: TRBJ1-4
CDR3: CASSQGSTGSNEKLFF
DNA: TGCGCCAGCAGCCAAGGGTCGACAGGATCTAATGAAAAACTGTTTTTT

size: -
D: -
V: TRBV5-1
J: TRBJ1-1
CDR3: CASRELIQSTEAFF
DNA: TGCGCCAGCAGGGAGTTGATTCAGAGCACTGAAGCTTTCTTT

size: -
D: TRBD1
V: TRBV6-5
J: TRBJ1-6
CDR3: CASSRQGSSPLHF
DNA: TGTGCCAGCAGTCGACAGGGGAGCTCACCCCTCCACTTT